This TCR beta chain was sequenced during a study of early T cells in non-severe SARS-CoV-2 infection. Study-wide context: Alpha and beta chains were unpaired, from unsorted whole-blood bulk RNA.

Unique molecular identifiers were attached to individual cDNA molecules. TCRdb fed the 5' RACE reads into MiXCR, producing one record per CDR3 protein. Among 25,000 to 35,000 distinct CDR3 sequences, around 5.9% were seen once, and the ten largest hold 13%. Germline V gene sequence: CDR1 MNHNY, CDR2 SVGAGI (reference sequence). This CDR3 is 16 amino acids long. V lost 1 base, J lost 5 bases, and 11 bases stayed unmatched. This clonotype was seen at least ten times. Sample: whole blood. This chain joins TRBV6-6 and TRBJ2-7; 7 nucleotides line up with TRBD1. The receptor comes from an adult who was a healthcare worker with PCR-confirmed SARS-CoV-2 infection or an uninfected control (not recorded which). Written as DNA, the CDR3 is TGTGCCAGCAGTTACTTAAGACAGGGAAGTACAGACGAGCAGTACTTC. Translation: CASSYLRQGSTDEQYF.